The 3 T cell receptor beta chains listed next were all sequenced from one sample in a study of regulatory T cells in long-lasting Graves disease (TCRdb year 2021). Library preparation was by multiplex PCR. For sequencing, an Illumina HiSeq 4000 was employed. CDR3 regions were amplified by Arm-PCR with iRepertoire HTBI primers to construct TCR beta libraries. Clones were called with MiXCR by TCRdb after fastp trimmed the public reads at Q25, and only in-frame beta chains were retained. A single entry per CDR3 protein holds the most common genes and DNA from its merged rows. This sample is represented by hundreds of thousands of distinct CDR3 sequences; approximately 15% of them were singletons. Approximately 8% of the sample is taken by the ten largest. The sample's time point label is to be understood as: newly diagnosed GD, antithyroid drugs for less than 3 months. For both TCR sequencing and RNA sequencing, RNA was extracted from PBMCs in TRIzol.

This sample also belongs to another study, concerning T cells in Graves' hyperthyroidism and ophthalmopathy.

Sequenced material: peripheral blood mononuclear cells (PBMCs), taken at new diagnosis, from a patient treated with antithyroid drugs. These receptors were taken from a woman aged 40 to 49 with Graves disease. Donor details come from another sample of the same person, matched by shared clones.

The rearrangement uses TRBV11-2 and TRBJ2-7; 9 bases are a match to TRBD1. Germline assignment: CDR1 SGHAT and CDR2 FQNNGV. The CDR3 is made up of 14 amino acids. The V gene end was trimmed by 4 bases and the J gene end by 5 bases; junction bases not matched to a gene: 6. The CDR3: CASSSGTGKNEQYF. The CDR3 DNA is TGTGCCAGCAGCTCCGGGACAGGGAAGAACGAGCAGTACTTC. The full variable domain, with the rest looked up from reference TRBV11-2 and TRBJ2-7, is EAGVAQSPRYKIIEKRQSVAFWCNPISGHATLYWYQQILGQGPKLLIQFQNNGVVDDSQLPKDRFSAERLKGVDSTLKIQPAKLEDSAVYLCASSSGTGKNEQYFGPGTRLTVT.

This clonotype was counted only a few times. CDR3 sequence (DNA): TGTGCCAGCAGCTACGAGGGACAGGCCGAAAGATTCACCATATATTTT. The encoded protein is CASSYEGQAERFTIYF. The J gene is TRBJ1-3, the V gene TRBV5-8, with TRBD1 matching over 8 bases. CDR1 is SGHTS, CDR2 YDEGEE, per germline. CDR3 length: 16 amino acids. V lost 3 bases, J lost 9 bases, and 14 bases stayed unmatched.

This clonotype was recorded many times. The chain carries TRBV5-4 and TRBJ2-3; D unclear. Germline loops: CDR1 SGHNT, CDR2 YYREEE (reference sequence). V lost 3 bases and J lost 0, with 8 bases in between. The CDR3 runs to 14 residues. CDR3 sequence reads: CASSSRSSTDTQYF. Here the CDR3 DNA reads TGTGCCAGCAGCTCCCGGTCCAGCACAGATACGCAGTATTTT. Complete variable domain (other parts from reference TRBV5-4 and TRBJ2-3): ETGVTQSPTHLIKTRGQQVTLRCSSQSGHNTVSWYQQALGQGPQFIFQYYREEENGRGNFPPRFSGLQFPNYSSELNVNALELDDSALYLCASSSRSSTDTQYFGPGTRLTVL.